What follows are 23 T cell receptor beta chains derived from one specimen sequenced in a study of CD8 T cells in ankylosing spondylitis. TCRdb ran MiXCR on the 5' RACE reads and lists one entry per CDR3 protein. This sample has roughly 120,000 distinct CDR3 sequences, with roughly 15% found just once. Sequenced sample: blood, either unsorted or a sorted T cell fraction (not recorded which). These receptors were obtained from a female donor with ankylosing spondylitis or in good health (not recorded which).

CDR3 nucleotides: TGTGCCAGCAGTATGGGACAGGGTAATCAGCCCCAGCATTTT. As protein: CASSMGQGNQPQHF. V and J are TRBV12-3 or TRBV12-4 and TRBJ1-5; 9 nucleotides agree with TRBD1. After removal of 5 bases from V and 4 bases from J, the junction contained 3 bases not matched to a gene. There are 14 residues in the CDR3.

The rearrangement joins TRBV19 to TRBJ1-5, with D maybe TRBD1 (5 bases). The CDR3 sequence is 15 residues long. Germline V CDR1 and CDR2: LNHDA, SQIVND (reference sequence). V shed 1 base and J shed 6 bases, with 13 bases lying between them. The CDR3 spells CASSIAQGWVQPQHF. Here the CDR3 DNA reads TGTGCCAGTAGTATAGCCCAGGGATGGGTTCAGCCCCAGCATTTT.

As for this clonotype: A read error may account for a junction end that differs from germline. This chain uses TRBV6-1 with TRBJ2-3, with 11 bases lining up with TRBD2. CDR1 and CDR2 (germline): MNHNS, SASEGT. The CDR3 has 14 amino acids. CDR3 in amino acids: CASTSTSGTDPQYF. Written as DNA, the CDR3 is TGTGCCAGCACCTCGACTAGCGGGACAGATCCGCAGTATTTT.

Only a few counts were recorded for this clonotype. The chain employs TRBV5-1 and TRBJ1-1; D might be TRBD1 (6 bases). CDR1 and CDR2 from the germline V gene are SGHRS and YFSETQ. V dropped 0 bases and J dropped 10 bases, with 19 bases sitting between them. CDR3 length equals 15 residues. DNA of the CDR3: TGCGCCAGCAGCTTGGCCACCCTCGAGGGGGAGCGAGCTTTCTTT. Protein: CASSLATLEGERAFF.

V is TRBV7-2 and J is TRBJ2-7; D is possibly TRBD1 or TRBD2 (5 bases each). The V gene lost 5 bases and the J gene lost 5 bases, with 13 bases spanning the gap. The CDR3 is 13 amino acids. The germline CDR1 and CDR2 sequences are SGHTA and FQGNSA. The CDR3 DNA sequence: TGTGCCAGCAGCCGGGGCACGTGGAACGAGCAGTACTTC. Protein sequence: CASSRGTWNEQYF.

This clonotype was observed a few times. The rearrangement uses TRBV12-3 or TRBV12-4 and TRBJ2-2, with a tentative D call TRBD2 (5 bases). This CDR3 is 13 amino acids long. Trimming removed 10 bases at V and 0 bases at J, with 9 bases between. The CDR3 region is CATWRTNTGELFF. The CDR3 DNA reads TGTGCCACCTGGAGGACGAACACCGGGGAGCTGTTTTTT.

The chain employs TRBV18 and TRBJ2-5; D is unclear. CDR3 length: 11 amino acids. Per the germline V gene, CDR1 is KGHSH and CDR2 is LQKENI. Trimming cost V 3 bases and J 5 bases, with 4 bases left between them. DNA of the CDR3: TGTGCCAGCTCACCCGACGAGACCCAGTACTTC. This codes for CASSPDETQYF.

There are many counts of this clonotype. This chain joins TRBV15 and TRBJ2-1; 10 bases are a match to TRBD1. V lost 4 bases and J lost 7; bases outside the gene matches: 13. Germline values: CDR1 LNHNV, CDR2 YYDKDF (reference sequence). This CDR3 has 17 residues. Written as DNA, the CDR3 is TGTGCCACCAGCACTAGGCGTGGGACAGGGGAATTAAATGAGCAGTTCTTC. It is translated as CATSTRRGTGELNEQFF.

This clonotype has ten or more counts. The V gene is TRBV6-5, the J gene TRBJ1-2; possibly TRBD1 for D (6 bases). Deletions cut 8 bases from V and 7 bases from J, with 14 bases between. There are 12 residues in the CDR3. Germline loops: CDR1 MNHEY, CDR2 SVGAGI. CDR3 residues: CASRQNRAGYTF. The CDR3 DNA follows: TGTGCCAGCCGGCAAAACAGGGCTGGCTACACCTTC.

The chain recombines TRBV7-6 with TRBJ2-2; 7 positions agree with TRBD1. This CDR3 region has 15 residues. Unmatched junction bases numbered 4, after V lost 6 bases and J lost 0 bases. The germline V gene encodes CDR1 SGHVS and CDR2 FNYEAQ. The CDR3 DNA is TGTGCCAGCAGGACCGGGACAGCGAACACCGGGGAGCTGTTTTTT. As protein: CASRTGTANTGELFF.

This clonotype was observed at least ten times. The chain recombines TRBV28 with TRBJ1-2; D may be TRBD1 (5 bases). CDR3 length: 14 residues. In germline, CDR1 is MDHEN, CDR2 SYDVKM. Trimming took off 1 base at V and 7 bases at J, with 13 bases between the two ends. This CDR3 reads CASSLSQGRSGYTF. CDR3 coding DNA: TGTGCCAGCAGTTTATCCCAGGGTCGGAGTGGCTACACCTTC.

The chain has TRBV12-3 or TRBV12-4 and TRBJ2-3; D ambiguous. The V and J ends lost 3 bases and 2 bases respectively, with 9 bases between them. CDR3 length: 14 residues. The CDR3 DNA is TGTGCCAGCAGTTTCGGGCGCGCCACAGATACGCAGTATTTT. Translating it yields CASSFGRATDTQYF.

Comment on this clonotype: Since a much larger clone is just one base distant, this may be a read error. The V call is TRBV9, the J call TRBJ2-4, with a tentative D call TRBD2 (5 bases). The CDR3 loop spans 14 amino acids. CDR1 SGDLS and CDR2 YYNGEE come from the germline V gene. CDR3 sequence (DNA): TGTCCCAGCAGCGTAGGGAGTTTGCAAAACATTCAGTACTTC. It translates to CPSSVGSLQNIQYF.

V usage is TRBV7-3 and J usage is TRBJ2-1; D is unresolved. Trimming shortened V by 2 bases and J by 0 bases, and 11 bases separated the two germline ends. The CDR3 sequence is 16 residues long. Germline loops: CDR1 SGHTA, CDR2 FQGTGA. This CDR3 is CASSLGLRSSYNEQFF. The CDR3 region has the DNA TGTGCCAGCAGCTTAGGTCTAAGATCCTCCTACAATGAGCAGTTCTTC.

This clonotype was recorded at least ten times. The chain uses TRBV12-3 or TRBV12-4 and TRBJ1-6, with D possibly matching TRBD1 (5 bases). CDR3 size: 12 residues. Trimming removed 1 base from V and 11 bases from J, with 6 bases in between. CDR3 DNA sequence: TGTGCCAGCAGTTTAGAAGGGGCACCCCTCCACTTT. Translating gives CASSLEGAPLHF.

This clonotype was found many times. This chain connects TRBV29-1 to TRBJ1-2; D possibly corresponds to TRBD1 (5 bases). There are 16 residues in the CDR3. Trimming removed 0 bases at V and 5 bases at J, with 19 bases between. Germline V gene lookup returns CDR1 SQVTM and CDR2 ANQGSEA. The CDR3 region has the DNA TGCAGCGTTGAAGAGTGGGAAGGGGTCGGTGGTTATGGCTACACCTTC. This codes for CSVEEWEGVGGYGYTF.

This clonotype showed up many times. The chain couples TRBV9 to TRBJ2-5; tentatively, D is TRBD1 or TRBD2 (5 bases each). Trimming shortened V by 7 bases and J by 4 bases, and 17 bases separated the two germline ends. The V gene's germline CDR1 is SGDLS and CDR2 YYNGEE. CDR3 length equals 14 residues. CDR3 sequence: CASSPLGVRETQYF. DNA of the CDR3: TGTGCCAGCTCCCCATTGGGGGTTCGAGAGACCCAGTACTTC.

This clonotype was seen many times. The rearrangement links TRBV9 to TRBJ2-7; 8 bases align to TRBD2. This CDR3 is built from 15 residues. CDR1 is SGDLS and CDR2 is YYNGEE in the germline V gene. The V and J ends lost 4 bases and 5 bases, in that order; junction bases with no gene match: 11. CDR3 protein: CASSSTGTSMDEQYF. As DNA, the CDR3 is TGTGCCAGCAGCTCGACCGGGACTAGTATGGACGAGCAGTACTTC.

This clonotype was picked up many times. The gene calls are TRBV7-3 and TRBJ2-7; 9 nucleotides align to TRBD1. V was pared by 3 bases and J by 5 bases, with 8 bases of the junction left unmatched. Germline values: CDR1 SGHTA, CDR2 FQGTGA. The CDR3 covers 15 residues. CDR3 sequence: CASSLGQGGFNEQYF. Here the CDR3 DNA reads TGTGCCAGCAGCTTGGGACAGGGTGGTTTCAACGAGCAGTACTTC. Based on the CDR3 plus reference TRBV7-3 and TRBJ2-7, the full variable domain is GAGVSQTPSNKVTEKGKYVELRCDPISGHTALYWYRQSLGQGPEFLIYFQGTGAADDSGLPNDRFFAVRPEGSVSTLKIQRTERGDSAVYLCASSLGQGGFNEQYFGPGTRLTVT.

The chain employs TRBV5-1 and TRBJ2-7; TRBD1 aligns across 10 bases. This CDR3 spans 15 amino acids. The V and J ends lost 1 base and 5 bases, in that order; junction bases with no gene match: 6. Germline CDR1 SGHRS, CDR2 YFSETQ. CDR3 residues: CASSLNPGQGDEQYF. CDR3 sequence (DNA): TGCGCCAGCAGCTTGAATCCAGGACAGGGGGACGAGCAGTACTTC.

This chain links TRBV2 with TRBJ1-4; D ambiguous. The germline V gene has CDR1 SNHLY and CDR2 FYNNEI. This CDR3 comprises 17 residues. V was pared by 3 bases and J by 0 bases, with 14 bases between. The CDR3 DNA follows: TGTGCCAGCAGTGACGACATGCGTACCGCAACTAATGAAAAACTGTTTTTT. This codes for CASSDDMRTATNEKLFF.

This clonotype came up many times. This chain joins TRBV4-2 and TRBJ2-3, with 8 nucleotides matching TRBD2. V was pared by 0 bases and J by 1 base, with 6 bases of the junction left unmatched. The CDR3 loop spans 17 amino acids. Germline CDR1 and CDR2: LGHNA and YNFKEQ. The CDR3 region has the DNA TGTGCCAGCAGCCAAGATCTGATCGGGAGGGGCACAGATACGCAGTATTTT. Amino acids: CASSQDLIGRGTDTQYF.

The rearrangement links TRBV4-1 to TRBJ2-7, with 8 bases lining up with TRBD2. The J segment lost 2 bases and the V segment lost 0 bases, leaving 9 bases of the junction unmatched. This CDR3 contains 17 residues. Looked up from germline, CDR1 is MGHRA and CDR2 is YSYEKL. The CDR3 nucleotides are TGCGCCAGCAGCCAAGAAGTGAGCGGGAGTTCCCCCTACGAGCAGTACTTC. Translating gives CASSQEVSGSSPYEQYF.